What follows describes a single T cell receptor (beta chain). This clonotype was counted a few times. The antigen it recognizes is unknown. Base qualities were left out, and no much larger clone turns up one base away. The data stem from a study of T cell repertoires in cytomegalovirus infection (dated by TCRdb to between 2017 and 2020). At the level of the whole study: Because public TCR beta signatures pointed to carriage of CMV infection together with the matching HLA type, the HLA type of each donor mattered for the analysis.

Taken from cysteine to phenylalanine, the CDR3 has 14 residues. Just the 42-base CDR3 DNA is kept, in frame starting at base 1. After removal of 5 bases from V and 2 bases from J, the junction retains 2 bases not matched to a gene. CDR1 and CDR2, looked up from the germline V gene, are MNHEY and SVGEGT. Sequencing was carried out with an Illumina HiSeq 1500. TCRdb reprocessed the public reads (quality trimming at Q25 with fastp, clone calling with MiXCR) and kept in-frame beta chains. CDR3 protein sequences are deduplicated, and each keeps its most common genes and DNA. Recorded for this sample are some 350,000 distinct CDR3 sequences; roughly 18% of them occurred a single time. The top ten clonotypes cover under 9% of the sample. Beyond this particular receptor, the publication reports: Cumulative frequency of public TCR beta family members discriminated carriers of CMV infection plus the relevant HLA type in this cohort and an independent approximately 360-donor cohort. The ex vivo response was dominated by HLA-C-restricted CMV-specific TCR beta clonotypes, and the single most frequent clonotype in two of eight donors was supplied by these HLA-C-restricted clonotypes.

This clonotype originated in a human donor in good health (CMV status not recorded). Some clones in this sample may be carry-over from other donors' samples. What was sequenced was PBMCs. Recombination connected TRBV6-2 or TRBV6-3 to TRBJ2-2, with 7 junctional bases fitting TRBD2. The DNA sequence is given as TGTGCCAGCAGTCGACTAGCAAACACCGGGGAGCTGTTTTTT. Translated, this gives CASSRLANTGELFF.